The rows below give T cell receptor beta chains drawn from one sample of a study of blood T cell repertoires in COVID-19. Libraries were prepared by immunoSEQ multiplex PCR; TCRdb keeps only in-frame clonotypes and omits some of them. The table lists approximately 260,000 clones, 90% of them singletons. Sequencing was done on a sample of peripheral blood. Receptors originate from a woman aged 40 to 49 with acute or convalescent COVID-19. Each CDR3 is given with its conserved first and last residue. The order of the fields is V gene, D gene, J gene, clone size, CDR3 DNA, CDR3 protein. A D gene is named only where the DNA matches it firmly. Clone size is shown for a subset of rows, as once, few, many or a class of expanded clone.

>TRBV2|.|TRBJ1-1|few
TGTGCCAGCTTCCGGACAGCAAACACTGAAGCTTTCTTT
CASFRTANTEAFF
>TRBV6-4|TRBD1|TRBJ1-6|.
TGTGCCAGCAGTGCCCCCCCCCGGGACAGGGGTGATTCACCCCTCCACTTT
CASSAPPRDRGDSPLHF
>TRBV2|TRBD2|TRBJ2-1|.
TGTGCCAGCAGTGCACTAGCGGGGGGCACCTACAATGAGCAGTTCTTC
CASSALAGGTYNEQFF
>TRBV7-2|.|TRBJ1-1|.
TGTGCCAGCAGCTTACAGGGCCACACTGAAGCTTTCTTT
CASSLQGHTEAFF
>TRBV10-3|TRBD1|TRBJ2-1|.
TGTGCCATCAGTGACCCGGACAGGGACTACAATGAGCAGTTCTTC
CAISDPDRDYNEQFF
>TRBV3-1/TRBV3-2|TRBD2|TRBJ2-3|.
TGTGCCAGCAGCCCGCGGACAGGGGGCTCCGGGACTAGCGGGGGGACTAGCACAGATACGCAGTATTTT
CASSPRTGGSGTSGGTSTDTQYF
>TRBV2|.|TRBJ1-4|once
TGTGCCAGCAGCAGACACCCAACTAATGAAAAACTGTTTTTT
CASSRHPTNEKLFF
>TRBV6-5|TRBD2|TRBJ2-5|.
TGTGCCAGCAGTTACGGTTCGGGGGGGCCCTCGGAGACCCAGTACTTC
CASSYGSGGPSETQYF
>TRBV6-5|TRBD2|TRBJ2-3|.
TGTGCCAGCAGCCTTTTCCGGGGCGGGGGGAATACGCAGTATTTT
CASSLFRGGGNTQYF
>TRBV7-2|.|TRBJ2-1|.
TGTGCCAGCAGCTTGGGATCGGGGGTGTCGGGTGAGCAGTTCTTC
CASSLGSGVSGEQFF
>TRBV30|.|TRBJ1-5|.
TGTGCCTGGAGTTTGACAGACGATCAGCCCCAGCATTTT
CAWSLTDDQPQHF
>TRBV10-2|TRBD2|TRBJ2-2|.
TGCGCCAGCAGTGATCCGGGACTAGCGGGGGGGCGGGACACCGGGGAGCTGTTTTTT
CASSDPGLAGGRDTGELFF
>TRBV19|.|TRBJ1-1|.
TGTGCCAGTAGTATACTATCAGGGGCCCGTAACACTGAAGCTTTCTTT
CASSILSGARNTEAFF
>TRBV5-1|.|TRBJ2-1|.
TGCGCCAGCAGCTTGGACAGTAACCCCTACAATGAGCAGTTCTTC
CASSLDSNPYNEQFF
>TRBV10-2|TRBD2|TRBJ2-3|.
TGCGCCAGCAGTGAGGGACTAGCGGGGGTGCTTACGCAGTATTTT
CASSEGLAGVLTQYF
>TRBV5-5|.|TRBJ2-1|.
TGTGCCAGCAGCTCACCGCCGTCGTCGGTCGATGAGCAGTTCTTC
CASSSPPSSVDEQFF
>TRBV9|.|TRBJ2-1|.
TGTGCCAGCGAGTGGTCCCAGGGCAATGAGCAGTTCTTC
CASEWSQGNEQFF
>TRBV5-8|TRBD1|TRBJ1-1|.
TGTGCCAGCAGCGTTGGGACAGGGCTTTTTCCCACTGAAGCTTTCTTT
CASSVGTGLFPTEAFF
>TRBV18|.|TRBJ1-5|.
TGTGCCAGCTCCCTCAGCGGGGGAGATCAGCCCCAGCATTTT
CASSLSGGDQPQHF
>TRBV6-5|TRBD1|TRBJ1-2|.
TGTGCCAGCAGGGACGGGACAGGGAACTATGGCTACACCTTC
CASRDGTGNYGYTF
>TRBV19|.|TRBJ1-1|.
TGTGCCAGTAGTATTCGGGGGGGGGACACTGAAGCTTTCTTT
CASSIRGGDTEAFF
>TRBV19|.|TRBJ1-5|.
TGTGCCAGTAGTCCGCGGGGGACGGAGAATCAGCCCCAGCATTTT
CASSPRGTENQPQHF
>TRBV19|TRBD1|TRBJ1-1|.
TGTGCCAGTAGTACCCACAGGGGTCGGACCACTGAAGCTTTCTTT
CASSTHRGRTTEAFF
>TRBV5-1|TRBD2|TRBJ2-3|.
TGCGCCAGCAGCCAGAGCGGGGGTTGGGGAGATACGCAGTATTTT
CASSQSGGWGDTQYF
>TRBV5-6|TRBD1|TRBJ2-5|.
TGTGCCAGCAGCTCGACAGGGGAAGGCGGAGAGACCCAGTACTTC
CASSSTGEGGETQYF
>TRBV5-5|TRBD1|TRBJ1-1|.
TGTGCCAGCAGCTTCGGGGGGCAGGGGGCCTGGAACACTGAAGCTTTCTTT
CASSFGGQGAWNTEAFF
>TRBV6-5|.|TRBJ2-1|.
TGTGCCAGCAGTTCACCCTTGGGGGGCTCCTACAATGAGCAGTTCTTC
CASSSPLGGSYNEQFF
>TRBV5-8|.|TRBJ1-1|.
TGTGCCAGCAGCTTGGGAGGGGGGGTGGACACTGAAGCTTTCTTT
CASSLGGGVDTEAFF
>TRBV5-4|TRBD2|TRBJ2-5|.
TGTGCCAGCAGCTTGGTGTGGACTAGCCAAGAGACCCAGTACTTC
CASSLVWTSQETQYF
>TRBV2|.|TRBJ2-2|.
TGTGCCAGCAGTGGGGCAGCTGTGAACACCGGGGAGCTGTTTTTT
CASSGAAVNTGELFF
>TRBV7-2|.|TRBJ2-3|.
TGTGCCAGCAGCTTGGCTAGACCGACTAGGGCATCAGATACGCAGTATTTT
CASSLARPTRASDTQYF
>TRBV6-6|.|TRBJ1-2|.
TGTGCCAGCAGTTACTCATCTTTGAGACAGAATGGCTACACCTTC
CASSYSSLRQNGYTF
>TRBV7-3|.|TRBJ1-1|.
TGTGCCAGCAGCTTAACATGGGAGGCTGAAGCTTTCTTT
CASSLTWEAEAFF
>TRBV19|.|TRBJ1-1|.
TGTGCCAGTAGTCTCCAGGGGAGGGGCTTGGGCACTGAAGCTTTCTTT
CASSLQGRGLGTEAFF
>TRBV24-1|.|TRBJ1-2|few
TGTGCCACCAGCCAGGGAAGCTATGGCTACACCTTC
CATSQGSYGYTF
>TRBV28|.|TRBJ2-2|.
TGTGCCAGCAGTCCAATTCGCGGGGTTTCATTGTCGGGGGAGCTGTTTTTT
CASSPIRGVSLSGELFF
>TRBV15|TRBD1|TRBJ1-6|.
TGTGCCACCAGCAGGGGGGGGACAGGGAATGTACCCCTCCACTTT
CATSRGGTGNVPLHF
>TRBV7-2|.|TRBJ2-3|.
TGTGCCAGCACCCCCCCTAGTGAGGTGCAGTATTTT
CASTPPSEVQYF
>TRBV10-3|.|TRBJ2-2|.
TGTGCCATCAGTGAGTCTCGGGGTCACGGGGAGCTGTTTTTT
CAISESRGHGELFF
>TRBV5-6|.|TRBJ2-3|medium-sized
TGTGCCAGCAGCTTGCTTACACCGGGAGATACGCAGTATTTT
CASSLLTPGDTQYF
>TRBV3-1/TRBV3-2|TRBD1|TRBJ2-5|.
TGTGCCAGCAGCGTAATACAGGGGGCGGGGGAGACCCAGTACTTC
CASSVIQGAGETQYF
>TRBV19|.|TRBJ1-4|.
TGTGCCAGTAGTGTGTCCTCAGGGGATGAAAAACTGTTTTTT
CASSVSSGDEKLFF
>TRBV9|TRBD1|TRBJ1-1|.
TGTGCCAGCAGCGTGTCACCACAGGGGTACACTGAAGCTTTCTTT
CASSVSPQGYTEAFF
>TRBV11-1|.|TRBJ1-1|.
TGTGCCAGCAGCTCCAGGGACTACACTGAAGCTTTCTTT
CASSSRDYTEAFF
>TRBV27|TRBD1|TRBJ2-3|.
TGTGCCAGCACCCTTCACAGGGGGCCGACAGATACGCAGTATTTT
CASTLHRGPTDTQYF
>TRBV30|TRBD2|TRBJ2-3|.
TGTGCCTGGAGTGTACGTCGGGGGGGCACAGATACGCAGTATTTT
CAWSVRRGGTDTQYF
>TRBV5-1|TRBD1|TRBJ1-1|.
TGCGCCAGCAGCCCGTACAGGGGTGGTGACACTGAAGCTTTCTTT
CASSPYRGGDTEAFF
>TRBV9|.|TRBJ1-2|.
TGTGCCAGCAGCGAGGCAGGGTCATTCACCTTC
CASSEAGSFTF
>TRBV29-1|.|TRBJ1-1|.
TGCAGCGCCGTGACTGCACGGGACACTGAAGCTTTCTTT
CSAVTARDTEAFF
>TRBV5-8|TRBD1|TRBJ1-4|.
TGTGCCAGCAGCCCAGGGGGGCGCACTAATGAAAAACTGTTTTTT
CASSPGGRTNEKLFF
>TRBV11-2|TRBD1|TRBJ1-2|.
TGTGCCAGCAGCTCTCTTGGACAGGGGACCTATGGCTACACCTTC
CASSSLGQGTYGYTF